The entry below gives a single T cell receptor (beta chain) sequence along with its context. This sample was included in a study of memory CD4+ T cells and cytomegalovirus serostatus. Here immunoSEQ multiplex PCR was the method, and the copy in TCRdb shows in-frame clones only, minus some. The sample has more than 45,000 clones, approximately 81% seen once. Single viable CD3+CD4+CD8-CD45RO+ cells were sorted as the memory CD4+ T cells. The CDR3 length is 13 residues. Deletions cut 8 bases from V and 5 bases from J, with 12 bases between. The germline CDR1 and CDR2 sequences are KGHSH and LQKENI. This TCR came from an adult in good health and CMV-seropositive. The source material was memory CD4+ T cells from blood. This chain joins TRBV18 and TRBJ1-4; TRBD1 might be the D (6 bases). The DNA for the CDR3 is TGTGCCAGCACCCTTGACAGGAATGAAAAACTGTTTTTT. Amino acids: CASTLDRNEKLFF.